This entry lists 9 T cell receptor beta chains sequenced from one sample in a study of cytomegalovirus exposure and HLA in healthy donors (dated by TCRdb to about 2017). The library was obtained by the immunoSEQ multiplex PCR assay. For the multiplex PCR, a mixture combining 60 forward primers for TCR Vbeta segments and 13 reverse primers for TCR Jbeta segments was used. What TCRdb holds here is the immuneACCESS table cut down to in-frame rearrangements. Part of the clones is not present; checked against another copy, under half of the missing clones reflect an unresolved V gene, and the others are unexplained. This sample is represented by 150,000 to 200,000 clones; 65% to 80% of them were singletons. The ten largest clones capture 0.85% to 1.4% of the sample. The sequenced sample was PBMCs. The receptors shown here come from a woman aged 40 to 50 in good health and CMV-seronegative.

This clone was recorded a few times. The chain recombines TRBV5-1 with TRBJ2-3, with 7 nucleotides matching TRBD1. This CDR3 is built from 15 residues. With V trimmed by 3 bases and J by 1 base, 5 bases remained unmatched. Germline assignment: CDR1 SGHRS and CDR2 YFSETQ. CDR3 loop: CASSSTGIRTDTQYF. The CDR3 DNA reads as TGCGCCAGCAGCTCGACAGGGATCCGCACAGATACGCAGTATTTT.

The chain employs TRBV10-3 and TRBJ2-7, with a tentative D call TRBD2 (5 bases). The ends were cut back, 6 bases at V and 7 bases at J, with 16 bases in the middle. The CDR3 loop spans 13 amino acids. Germline-derived CDR1 and CDR2 are ENHRY and SYGVKD. Here the CDR3 reads CAIRDGGSGEQYV. Written as DNA, the CDR3 is TGTGCCATCAGGGACGGAGGTTCCGGTGAGCAGTACGTC.

The chain has TRBV7-9 and TRBJ1-4; 8 bases agree with TRBD1. The J segment lost 7 bases and the V segment lost 5 bases, leaving 6 bases of the junction unmatched. The germline CDR1 and CDR2 sequences are SEHNR and FQNEAQ (reference sequence). The CDR3 extends over 14 amino acids. The CDR3 nucleotides read TGTGCCAGCAGCGACCGACAGGGGCCTGAAAAACTGTTTTTT. This sequence encodes CASSDRQGPEKLFF.

The chain has TRBV5-4 and TRBJ2-5, with TRBD2 identical over 9 bases. Germline V gene sequence: CDR1 SGHNT, CDR2 YYREEE (reference sequence). V gave up 1 base and J gave up 2 bases; unmatched junction bases: 6. The CDR3 is made up of 16 amino acids. The CDR3 spells CASSLLAGVRQETQYF. The CDR3 DNA follows: TGTGCCAGCAGCTTGTTAGCGGGAGTTCGGCAAGAGACCCAGTACTTC.

The rearrangement joins TRBV28 to TRBJ2-5; possibly TRBD2 for D (6 bases). CDR1 is MDHEN, CDR2 SYDVKM, per germline. Trimming took 8 bases from V and 5 from J, leaving 18 bases between them. This CDR3 is 14 amino acids long. CDR3 residues: CASRLGLGGETQYF. As DNA, the CDR3 is TGTGCCAGCCGCCTGGGGCTGGGAGGCGAGACCCAGTACTTC.

This chain connects TRBV14 to TRBJ1-5; D remains ambiguous. Germline assignment: CDR1 SGHDN and CDR2 FVKESK. Trimming took 1 base from V and 2 from J, leaving 9 bases between them. The CDR3 has 15 residues. CDR3 loop: CASSQGGLGNQPQHF. CDR3 nucleotide sequence: TGTGCCAGCAGCCAAGGAGGGTTGGGCAATCAGCCCCAGCATTTT.

This clone was counted once. The chain is built from TRBV29-1 and TRBJ2-1; 15 bases map to TRBD2. The V segment lost 3 bases and the J segment 12 bases; nucleotides outside the gene matches: 6. The CDR3 has 14 amino acids. Germline V gene sequence: CDR1 SQVTM, CDR2 ANQGSEA. The CDR3 loop is CSVDPGLAGGGQFF. Here the CDR3 DNA reads TGCAGCGTTGACCCAGGACTAGCGGGAGGGGGGCAGTTCTTC.

Only one count was recorded for this clone. The chain is built from TRBV7-2 and TRBJ2-1; 9 nucleotides match TRBD2. CDR3 length: 15 amino acids. Unmatched junction bases numbered 9, after V lost 5 bases and J lost 7 bases. In germline, CDR1 is SGHTA, CDR2 FQGNSA. In DNA form, the CDR3 reads TGTGCCAGCAGCGATAGCGGGAGCCTTTCAAATGAGCAGTTCTTC. Protein: CASSDSGSLSNEQFF.

V and J are TRBV27 and TRBJ1-1, with D maybe TRBD1 (6 bases). The V end lost 7 bases, the J end lost 4 bases, and 16 bases lay between the germline ends. This CDR3 has 14 residues. Germline CDR1 reads MNHEY; CDR2 reads SMNVEV (reference sequence). The chain's CDR3 is CASNRAGAGTEAFF. CDR3 DNA sequence: TGTGCCAGCAACCGCGCGGGGGCGGGCACTGAAGCTTTCTTT.